This TCR beta chain was sequenced in a study of T cell responses to AZD1222 COVID-19 vaccine. Overall study results and limits: With dominance at 160-218 and 743-854, vaccine-associated CD4 TCRs spanned spike.

Measured with immunoSEQ multiplex PCR; TCRdb has only the in-frame clones, and not every one. The table lists about 140,000 clones, 80% to 95% of them singletons, with 1.7% in the top ten. This clone occurred once. Its antigen is undetermined. V lost 4 bases, J lost 0 bases, and 6 bases stayed unmatched. This CDR3 spans 18 amino acids. Per germline, CDR1 LGHDT and CDR2 YNNKEL (reference sequence). The sample consisted of peripheral blood, taken on day 0 of AZD1222 vaccination. This clonotype was sampled from an adult in good health. The chain couples TRBV3-1 (or the pseudogene TRBV3-2) to TRBJ1-6; TRBD1 aligns across 10 bases. The CDR3 region is CASSRTGGPSSYNSPLHF. In DNA, the CDR3 is TGTGCCAGCAGCCGGACAGGGGGACCAAGCTCCTATAATTCACCCCTCCACTTT.